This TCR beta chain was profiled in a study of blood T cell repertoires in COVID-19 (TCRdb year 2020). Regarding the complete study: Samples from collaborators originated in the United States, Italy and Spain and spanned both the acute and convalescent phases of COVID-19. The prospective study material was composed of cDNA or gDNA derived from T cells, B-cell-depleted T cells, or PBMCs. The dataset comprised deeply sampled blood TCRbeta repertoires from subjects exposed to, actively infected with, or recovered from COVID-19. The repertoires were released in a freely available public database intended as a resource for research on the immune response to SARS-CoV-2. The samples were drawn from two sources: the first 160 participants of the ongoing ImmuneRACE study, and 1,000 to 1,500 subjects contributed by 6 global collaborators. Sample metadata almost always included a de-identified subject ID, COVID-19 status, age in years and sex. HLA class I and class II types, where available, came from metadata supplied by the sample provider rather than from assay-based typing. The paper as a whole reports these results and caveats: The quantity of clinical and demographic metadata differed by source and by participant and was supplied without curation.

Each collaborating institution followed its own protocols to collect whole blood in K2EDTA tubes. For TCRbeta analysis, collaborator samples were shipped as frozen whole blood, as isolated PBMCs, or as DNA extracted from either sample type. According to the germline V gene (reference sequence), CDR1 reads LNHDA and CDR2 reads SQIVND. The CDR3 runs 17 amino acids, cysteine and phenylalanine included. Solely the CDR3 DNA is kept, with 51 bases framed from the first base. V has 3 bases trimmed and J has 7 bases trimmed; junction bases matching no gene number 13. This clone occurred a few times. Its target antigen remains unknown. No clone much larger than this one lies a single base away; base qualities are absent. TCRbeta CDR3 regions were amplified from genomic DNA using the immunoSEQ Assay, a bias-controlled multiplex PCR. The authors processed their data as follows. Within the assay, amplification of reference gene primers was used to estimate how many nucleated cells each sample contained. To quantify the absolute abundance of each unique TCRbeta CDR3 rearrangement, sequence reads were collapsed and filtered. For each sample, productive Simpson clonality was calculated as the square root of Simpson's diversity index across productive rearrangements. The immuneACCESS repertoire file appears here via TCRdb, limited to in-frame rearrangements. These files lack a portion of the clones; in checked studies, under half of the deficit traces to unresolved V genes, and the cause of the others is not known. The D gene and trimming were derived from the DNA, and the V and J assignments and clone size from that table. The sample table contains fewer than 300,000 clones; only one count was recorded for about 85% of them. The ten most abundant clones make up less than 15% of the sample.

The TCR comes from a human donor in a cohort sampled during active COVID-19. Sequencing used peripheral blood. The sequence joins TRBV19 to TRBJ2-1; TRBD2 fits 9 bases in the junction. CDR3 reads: CASSMVGSGRSYNEQFF. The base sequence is TGTGCCAGTAGTATGGTTGGTAGCGGGAGATCATATAATGAGCAGTTCTTC. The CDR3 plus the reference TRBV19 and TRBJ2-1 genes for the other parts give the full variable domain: DGGITQSPKYLFRKEGQNVTLSCEQNLNHDAMYWYRQDPGQGLRLIYYSQIVNDFQKGDIAEGYSVSREKKESFPLTVTSAQKNPTAFYLCASSMVGSGRSYNEQFFGPGTRLTVL.